The 7 T cell receptor beta chains below were found in one sample sequenced in a study of blood T cell repertoires in COVID-19. Only in-frame clones appear in the TCRdb table, and some are missing; sequencing was by immunoSEQ multiplex PCR. The sample includes about 320,000 clones, about 87% seen only once; the top ten take 8.9%. What was sequenced was PBMCs or T cells enriched from blood (not recorded which). The source is a woman aged 18-29 years who had recovered from COVID-19.

About this clone itself: One junction end disagrees with the germline gene, perhaps due to a read error. The rearrangement uses TRBV7-2 and TRBJ2-1; 8 positions match TRBD2. The V gene's germline CDR1 is SGHTA and CDR2 FQGNSA. This CDR3 comprises 15 residues. The CDR3 sequence is CASSTNLGLGGDKVF. In DNA, the CDR3 is TGTGCCAGCAGCACAAACCTGGGACTAGGGGGGGATAAGGTCTTC.

Concerning this clone: Other DNA sequences in this sample translate to the same CDR3. This chain uses TRBV7-9 with TRBJ2-3; weak D call: TRBD2 (5 bases). This CDR3 has 14 amino acids. V was shortened by 1 base and J by 2 bases, with 7 bases between the two germline ends. Germline V gene data show CDR1 as SEHNR and CDR2 as FQNEAQ (reference sequence). The CDR3 region is CASSLDRDTDTQYF. The CDR3 DNA follows: TGTGCCAGCAGCTTAGATCGGGACACAGATACGCAGTATTTT.

This clone was seen just once. This sequence joins TRBV19 and TRBJ1-5, with D possibly TRBD1 on 6 matching bases. Germline values: CDR1 LNHDA, CDR2 SQIVND (reference sequence). V was shortened by 7 bases and J by 6 bases, with 13 bases between the two germline ends. The CDR3 has 13 amino acids. CDR3 amino acids: CASNLNRVQPQHF. CDR3 nucleotides: TGTGCCAGTAATCTCAACAGGGTTCAGCCCCAGCATTTT.

The chain combines TRBV28 with TRBJ1-1; TRBD1 is a possible D gene (5 bases). There are 11 residues in the CDR3. Germline V CDR1 and CDR2: MDHEN, SYDVKM. V lost 11 bases and J lost 7, with 14 bases in between. CDR3 residues: CALGRGGEAFF. The CDR3 nucleotides are TGTGCCCTCGGGAGGGGCGGTGAAGCTTTCTTT.

The CDR3 is CASTWTPKGQVNQETQYF. In DNA form, the CDR3 reads TGTGCCAGCACATGGACTCCCAAAGGTCAGGTCAACCAAGAGACCCAGTACTTC. This sequence joins TRBV2 and TRBJ2-5; possible D gene TRBD2, 5 bases. Deletions cut 7 bases from V and 0 bases from J, with 24 bases between. CDR1 is SNHLY, CDR2 FYNNEI, per germline. This CDR3 contains 18 residues.

The V call is TRBV7-8, the J call TRBJ1-5; D uncertain. This CDR3 has 13 amino acids. Germline assignment: CDR1 SGHVS and CDR2 FQNEAQ. The V end was cut by 3 bases, the J end by 7 bases, with 10 bases between. CDR3 in DNA: TGTGCCAGCAGCTTTTCGAGCGAGCAGCCCCAGCATTTT. It yields the protein CASSFSSEQPQHF.

V and J are TRBV24-1 and TRBJ2-7; TRBD2 agrees at 8 bases. V shed 4 bases and J 0 bases; nucleotides not matched to a gene: 4. This CDR3 is built from 15 residues. The germline gives CDR1 KGHDR, CDR2 SFDVKD. CDR3 sequence reads: CATSESGRNSYEQYF. CDR3 nucleotides: TGTGCCACCAGTGAAAGCGGGAGAAACTCCTACGAGCAGTACTTC.